A single sample gave rise to the 22 T cell receptor beta chains below, sequenced in a study of cytomegalovirus exposure and HLA in healthy donors. PCR used 60 Vbeta primers and 13 Jbeta primers. Here immunoSEQ multiplex PCR was the method, and the copy in TCRdb shows in-frame clones only, minus some. The sample lists some 160,000 clones; 75% to 80% were seen once. The sample comprised PBMCs. Receptors originate from a woman aged 25 to 45 in good health and CMV-seronegative.

The CDR3 here is CASSLEGTPSPSPLHF. CDR3 DNA sequence: TGCGCCAGCAGCTTGGAAGGGACTCCCAGCCCCTCACCCCTCCACTTT. This sequence joins TRBV5-1 and TRBJ1-6; D is perhaps TRBD1 (5 bases). V dropped 0 bases and J dropped 10 bases, with 17 bases sitting between them. CDR1 is SGHRS, CDR2 YFSETQ, per germline. The CDR3 extends over 16 amino acids.

The gene calls are TRBV7-2 and TRBJ1-4; TRBD1 matches at 7 bases. Trimming cost V 3 bases and J 4 bases; bases outside gene matches: 5. From germline, CDR1 is SGHTA and CDR2 FQGNSA. The CDR3 spans 15 residues. The CDR3 is CASSLTGRDNEKLFF. The DNA of the CDR3 is TGTGCCAGCAGCTTGACAGGGCGAGATAATGAAAAACTGTTTTTT.

This clone was counted a single time. In DNA, the CDR3 is TGTGCCATCAGTGAGCTAGACAGGAATTCACCCCTCCACTTT. The encoded protein is CAISELDRNSPLHF. The V gene is TRBV10-3, the J gene TRBJ1-6; maybe TRBD1 (6 bases). Per the germline V gene, CDR1 is ENHRY and CDR2 is SYGVKD. This CDR3 comprises 14 residues. V lost 2 bases, J lost 7 bases, and 9 bases lay in between.

The chain's CDR3 is CASRPGLAVNNEQFF. CDR3 DNA: TGTGCCAGCAGGCCGGGACTAGCGGTAAACAATGAGCAGTTCTTC. The chain couples TRBV5-4 to TRBJ2-1, with 11 positions matching TRBD2. J lost 5 bases, V lost 5 bases, and 6 bases had no gene match. CDR1 is SGHNT, CDR2 YYREEE, per germline (reference sequence). This CDR3 comprises 15 residues.

The chain joins TRBV4-2 to TRBJ1-5, with 8 bases aligning to TRBD1. Germline values: CDR1 LGHNA, CDR2 YNFKEQ. V shed 0 bases and J 2 bases; nucleotides not matched to a gene: 3. The CDR3 is made up of 16 amino acids. The CDR3 here is CASSQDRGQGNQPQHF. DNA of the CDR3: TGTGCCAGCAGCCAAGATAGGGGACAGGGCAATCAGCCCCAGCATTTT.

The rearrangement links TRBV6-5 to TRBJ1-2; 9 nucleotides align to TRBD1. V gave up 2 bases and J gave up 4 bases; unmatched junction bases: 8. This CDR3 has 16 amino acids. Germline V gene sequence: CDR1 MNHEY, CDR2 SVGAGI. CDR3 region: CASSYTSTGGGYGYTF. The CDR3 DNA is TGTGCCAGCAGTTACACGAGCACAGGGGGCGGCTATGGCTACACCTTC.

J is TRBJ1-5 and V is TRBV6-1, with D perhaps TRBD1 (6 bases). Germline values: CDR1 MNHNS, CDR2 SASEGT. The ends were cut back, 7 bases at V and 2 bases at J, with 15 bases in the middle. The CDR3 is 15 residues long. CDR3 DNA sequence: TGTGCCAGCATCAAGGGGGAAGGAGGCAATCAGCCCCAGCATTTT. This gives the protein CASIKGEGGNQPQHF.

The chain has TRBV6-4 and TRBJ1-1; D gene uncertain. The V and J ends lost 5 bases and 9 bases respectively, with 16 bases between them. This CDR3 contains 13 residues. The germline gives CDR1 MRHNA, CDR2 SNTAGT. The CDR3 region is CASSQDGVGKAFF. CDR3 nucleotide sequence: TGTGCCAGCAGTCAAGACGGGGTAGGGAAAGCTTTCTTT.

The gene calls are TRBV25-1 and TRBJ1-2, with 10 bases identical to TRBD1. Germline CDR1 MGHDK, CDR2 SYGVNS. V trimming: 5 bases; J trimming: 5 bases; junction bases outside the gene matches: 11. CDR3 size: 16 residues. The CDR3 coding sequence is TGTGCCAGCAGTAAGTCCGGGACAGGGGATGTTTATGGCTACACCTTC. Translated: CASSKSGTGDVYGYTF.

V is TRBV7-8 and J is TRBJ2-5, with 14 nucleotides matching TRBD2. Germline assignment: CDR1 SGHVS and CDR2 FQNEAQ. This CDR3 is built from 18 residues. The junction had 12 bases not matched to a gene; V was cut back by 4 bases and J by 5 bases. In DNA, the CDR3 is TGTGCCAGCAGCTCACCCAGGCGACTAGCGGGGGGGCTGGAGACCCAGTACTTC. Translated: CASSSPRRLAGGLETQYF.

The chain has TRBV9 and TRBJ1-1; D possibly corresponds to TRBD1 (5 bases). V lost 0 bases to trimming and J lost 4 bases, with 10 bases between them. The CDR3 is 14 residues long. Looked up from germline, CDR1 is SGDLS and CDR2 is YYNGEE. The CDR3 spells CASSVGGGVTEAFF. The CDR3 DNA sequence: TGTGCCAGCAGCGTAGGCGGGGGAGTCACTGAAGCTTTCTTT. Complete variable domain (other parts from reference TRBV9 and TRBJ1-1): DSGVTQTPKHLITATGQRVTLRCSPRSGDLSVYWYQQSLDQGLQFLIQYYNGEERAKGNILERFSAQQFPDLHSELNLSSLELGDSALYFCASSVGGGVTEAFFGQGTRLTVV.

The genes are TRBV6-5 and TRBJ1-1; the D is unclear. This CDR3 spans 13 amino acids. Trimming removed 9 bases from V and 0 bases from J, with 11 bases in between. Germline V gene lookup returns CDR1 MNHEY and CDR2 SVGAGI. Here the CDR3 reads CASTQQMNTEAFF. The CDR3 region has the DNA TGTGCCAGTACACAGCAAATGAACACTGAAGCTTTCTTT.

The sample holds a few counts of this clone. The rearrangement uses TRBV5-4 and TRBJ2-2, with D possibly being TRBD1 (6 bases). Germline V gene data show CDR1 as SGHNT and CDR2 as YYREEE (reference sequence). Trimming stripped 2 bases from V and 4 bases from J, with 12 bases between. The CDR3 sequence is 15 residues long. The CDR3 DNA follows: TGTGCCAGCAGCTTTGCAGGGGTCAGCACCGGGGAGCTGTTTTTT. It is translated as CASSFAGVSTGELFF.

V is TRBV6-1 and J is TRBJ2-3; 9 bases map to TRBD2. After removal of 5 bases from V and 6 bases from J, the junction contained 6 bases not matched to a gene. The CDR3 runs 14 residues. Germline CDR1 is MNHNS and CDR2 is SASEGT. This chain's CDR3 is CASSLSSGADTQYF. The CDR3 DNA reads as TGTGCCAGCAGTCTGTCTAGCGGGGCGGATACGCAGTATTTT.

On this clone: The same CDR3 also results from other DNA sequences found in this sample. This chain joins TRBV5-1 and TRBJ1-5; TRBD1 agrees at 9 bases. The junction had 0 bases not matched to a gene; V was cut back by 0 bases and J by 2 bases. This CDR3 has 15 residues. The germline V gene has CDR1 SGHRS and CDR2 YFSETQ. The CDR3 loop is CASSLGTGGNQPQHF. In DNA, the CDR3 is TGCGCCAGCAGCTTGGGGACAGGGGGCAATCAGCCCCAGCATTTT.

J is TRBJ1-6 and V is TRBV6-5; D not certain. Germline CDR1 is MNHEY and CDR2 is SVGAGI. The ends were cut back, 0 bases at V and 6 bases at J, with 3 bases in the middle. CDR3 length: 13 residues. CDR3 DNA sequence: TGTGCCAGCAGTTACTCGAGTAATTCACCCCTCCACTTT. Translating it yields CASSYSSNSPLHF.

The chain is built from TRBV29-1 and TRBJ2-1, with D hard to call. CDR1 is SQVTM and CDR2 is ANQGSEA in the germline V gene. The CDR3 sequence is 11 residues long. V dropped 7 bases and J dropped 8 bases, with 12 bases sitting between them. The CDR3 region is CSARQVDEQFF. Written as DNA, the CDR3 is TGCAGCGCTCGCCAGGTAGATGAGCAGTTCTTC.

The sample holds one count of this clone. The V call is TRBV4-1, the J call TRBJ2-7; 15 bases line up with TRBD2. Trimming cost V 6 bases and J 1 base; bases outside gene matches: 7. The CDR3 consists of 17 residues. The germline V gene has CDR1 MGHRA and CDR2 YSYEKL. The CDR3 sequence: CASRKIGTSGGSYEQYF. The CDR3 nucleotides are TGCGCCAGCAGGAAAATCGGGACTAGCGGGGGGTCCTACGAGCAGTACTTC.

This clone was seen only once. CDR3 nucleotide sequence: TGTGCCAGCAGCTCCAACAGTAACACTGAAGCTTTCTTT. Protein: CASSSNSNTEAFF. The chain is built from TRBV11-3 and TRBJ1-1; D ambiguous. The CDR3 has 13 amino acids. V was trimmed by 4 bases and J by 2 bases, leaving 8 bases between them. Per the germline V gene, CDR1 is SGHNT and CDR2 is YENEEA.

The gene calls are TRBV5-1 and TRBJ1-1; TRBD1 aligns across 8 bases. CDR1 and CDR2 (germline): SGHRS, YFSETQ. J was trimmed by 0 bases and V by 3 bases; bases with no gene match: 4. The CDR3 extends over 15 amino acids. In DNA, the CDR3 is TGCGCCAGCAGCTCAAACAGGGGGATGAACACTGAAGCTTTCTTT. Protein sequence: CASSSNRGMNTEAFF.

This clone appeared a few times. This CDR3 is CASSIGLGGYEQYF. The CDR3, as DNA: TGTGCCAGTAGTATAGGGTTGGGGGGTTACGAGCAGTACTTC. The V gene is TRBV19, the J gene TRBJ2-7; a weak D match, TRBD2 (6 bases). Germline V gives CDR1 LNHDA, CDR2 SQIVND (reference sequence). Trimming stripped 1 base from V and 4 bases from J, with 11 bases between. The CDR3 totals 14 residues. Together with reference TRBV19 and TRBJ2-7, the CDR3 gives the full variable domain: DGGITQSPKYLFRKEGQNVTLSCEQNLNHDAMYWYRQDPGQGLRLIYYSQIVNDFQKGDIAEGYSVSREKKESFPLTVTSAQKNPTAFYLCASSIGLGGYEQYFGPGTRLTVT.

The chain links TRBV5-4 to TRBJ1-1; 7 bases match TRBD1. Trimming removed 4 bases from V and 1 base from J; junction bases left unmatched: 7. Germline values: CDR1 SGHNT, CDR2 YYREEE (reference sequence). The CDR3 has 15 residues. The CDR3, as DNA: TGTGCCAGCAGCCCGGCGGGACAGACGAACACTGAAGCTTTCTTT. It is translated as CASSPAGQTNTEAFF.